This TCR beta chain is from a study of blood T cell repertoires in COVID-19. The wider study: Sources were T cells, B-cell-depleted T cells, or PBMCs; the material itself was cDNA or gDNA.

Seattle's cohort entered during active infection and was followed longitudinally. Germline CDR1 reads LGHNA; CDR2 reads YSLEER. V was cut by 2 bases and J by 8 bases, with 12 bases left in between. The CDR3 runs to 13 residues. Per the authors' pipeline: Estimation of nucleated cell counts was performed using reference gene primer amplification. Sequencing used immunoSEQ multiplex PCR; TCRdb keeps in-frame clones, though not all of them. V, J and clone size derive from that table, while D and trimming were established from the DNA sequence. The repertoire holds roughly 330,000 clones, with about nine tenths as singletons.

V usage is TRBV4-3 and J usage is TRBJ1-2; no reliable D call. Input material: peripheral blood. The TCR comes from a man aged 25 to 40 with COVID-19, enrolled during active disease. CDR3 protein: CASSQLGPEGYTF. In DNA form, the CDR3 reads TGCGCCAGCAGCCAATTGGGCCCGGAAGGCTACACCTTC.